Listed below are T cell receptor beta chains from one sample, sequenced in a study of T cells after yellow fever vaccination. TCRdb re-derived calls from the 5' RACE reads in MiXCR, one entry per CDR3 protein. The sample carries a few hundred thousand distinct CDR3 sequences, over 4% recorded once. The sequenced sample was PBMCs, obtained 5 days after the yellow fever booster vaccination. All receptors come from a man aged 18-30 years who received the YFV17D yellow fever vaccine. Both conserved end residues are part of each CDR3. D genes are given only for firm matches. Clone size is shown for a subset of rows, as once, few, many or a class of expanded clone.

>TRBD1|TRBV6-2/TRBV6-3|13|TRBJ1-2|many
TGTGCCGGTCACGGGACAGCTAACTATGGCTACACCTTC
CAGHGTANYGYTF
>.|TRBV6-5|14|TRBJ2-2|many
TGTGCCAGCAGTTACATGGGGGCTGTCGGGGAGCTGTTTTTT
CASSYMGAVGELFF
>.|TRBV5-4|11|TRBJ2-2|.
TGTGCCAGCGGAAATTCCGGGGAGCTGTTTTTT
CASGNSGELFF
>.|TRBV20-1|15|TRBJ2-1|many
TGCAGTGCTAGAGATCGGGGGCGGTGGTACAATGAGCAGTTCTTC
CSARDRGRWYNEQFF
>.|TRBV29-1|9|TRBJ1-2|many
TGCAGCGTTGCGTATGGCTACACCTTC
CSVAYGYTF
>TRBD2|TRBV12-3/TRBV12-4|16|TRBJ2-1|.
TGTGCCAGCAGCACAAGACTAGCTGGGTCCTACAATGAGCAGTTCTTC
CASSTRLAGSYNEQFF
>.|TRBV15|16|TRBJ1-5|few
TGTGCCACCAGCTCCTCAATAGTGGGAGGAGGACAGCCCCAGCATTTT
CATSSSIVGGGQPQHF
>.|TRBV7-2|14|TRBJ2-1|few
TGTGCCAGCAGCCGCCTTGAGTCCTACAATGAGCAGTTCTTC
CASSRLESYNEQFF
>.|TRBV5-1|14|TRBJ2-3|.
TGCGCCAGCAGCTTCCAGGGTTCCCCAGATACGCAGTATTTT
CASSFQGSPDTQYF
>.|TRBV6-5|15|TRBJ1-4|few
TGTGCCAGCAGTTACTCGGCTTCAACTAATGAAAAACTGTTTTTT
CASSYSASTNEKLFF
>.|TRBV20-1|14|TRBJ2-2|.
TGCAGTGCGGCCCCGGGCCAGAACACCGGGGAGCTGTTTTTT
CSAAPGQNTGELFF
>TRBD1|TRBV7-9|17|TRBJ2-3|.
TGTGCCAGCAGCTCGATCCAGGGGGAAGGCGGCACAGATACGCAGTATTTT
CASSSIQGEGGTDTQYF
>.|TRBV5-1|15|TRBJ1-2|many
TGCGCCAGCAGCATCCAGGGACAAGCTAACTATGGCTACACCTTC
CASSIQGQANYGYTF